Shown below are 13 T cell receptor beta chains from a single sample sequenced in a study of blood T cells in healthy people across ages. A second PCR, run for roughly 6 to 11 cycles, used a sample-barcoded 5' primer plus a J-beta primer mix. TCRdb reanalysed the 5' RACE reads using MiXCR and keeps one entry per CDR3 protein. The profile shows fewer than 2,000,000 distinct CDR3 sequences, around 35% of them singletons. The sample consisted of blood. Source of these receptors: a woman under 40 in good health.

The chain has TRBV4-1 and TRBJ1-5; D unresolved. The germline V gene has CDR1 MGHRA and CDR2 YSYEKL. The CDR3 contains 15 residues. Trimming left V 1 base short and J 2 bases short, with 9 bases between. The CDR3 loop is CASSQAHRGNQPQHF. The CDR3 DNA reads TGCGCCAGCAGCCAAGCCCATAGGGGCAATCAGCCCCAGCATTTT.

This clonotype has a count of ten or more. The CDR3 sequence: CASSYDSYEQYF. In nucleotides, the CDR3 is TGTGCCAGCAGTTACGACAGCTACGAGCAGTACTTC. The chain carries TRBV12-3 or TRBV12-4 and TRBJ2-7; weak D call: TRBD1 (5 bases). V was shortened by 4 bases and J by 3 bases, with 7 bases between the two germline ends. This CDR3 is 12 amino acids long.

This clonotype appeared a few times. The rearrangement joins TRBV6-4 to TRBJ2-3; D unresolved. CDR1 MRHNA and CDR2 SNTAGT come from the germline V gene. This CDR3 is 16 amino acids long. Trimming removed 0 bases from V and 4 bases from J, with 14 bases in between. In DNA, the CDR3 is TGTGCCAGCAGTGACTCGAAGGGTCGAGGCGCAGATACGCAGTATTTT. Encoded protein: CASSDSKGRGADTQYF.

The CDR3 region is CASSITGTPNQPQHF. CDR3 DNA sequence: TGTGCCAGCAGTATTACCGGGACACCCAATCAGCCCCAGCATTTT. V and J are TRBV28 and TRBJ1-5, with a tentative D call TRBD1 (6 bases). This CDR3 has 15 residues. From germline, CDR1 is MDHEN and CDR2 SYDVKM. V lost 5 bases and J lost 3, with 14 bases in between.

CDR3 in DNA: TGTGCCAGCAGCTTAAGAGGACAAACTGGGGATACGCAGTATTTT. Translating it yields CASSLRGQTGDTQYF. The rearrangement joins TRBV7-6 to TRBJ2-3; tentatively, D is TRBD1 (5 bases). Trimming removed 2 bases from V and 6 bases from J, with 15 bases in between. This CDR3 has 15 amino acids. Germline CDR1 reads SGHVS; CDR2 reads FNYEAQ. Drawing the rest from reference TRBV7-6 and TRBJ2-3, the complete variable domain is GAGVSQSPRYKVTKRGQDVALRCDPISGHVSLYWYRQALGQGPEFLTYFNYEAQQDKSGLPNDRFSAERPEGSISTLTIQRTEQRDSAMYRCASSLRGQTGDTQYFGPGTRLTVL.

This clonotype was seen a few times. This chain connects TRBV28 to TRBJ1-6; TRBD1 agrees at 8 bases. The V gene's germline CDR1 is MDHEN and CDR2 SYDVKM. V was clipped by 7 bases and J by 11 bases; unmatched bases: 10. CDR3 length equals 14 residues. The CDR3 DNA follows: TGTGCCAGCACCAAGGGGGACAGGAAGACACCCCTCCACTTT. This translates into CASTKGDRKTPLHF.

This rearrangement joins TRBV2 to TRBJ1-2; D gene unclear. Germline V lookup: CDR1 SNHLY, CDR2 FYNNEI. The CDR3 is made up of 11 amino acids. Deletions cut 8 bases from V and 3 bases from J, with 7 bases between. The CDR3 here is CASRPDYGYTF. The CDR3 coding sequence is TGTGCCAGCCGCCCGGACTATGGCTACACCTTC.

The chain recombines TRBV6-1 with TRBJ2-4, with D perhaps matching TRBD1 (6 bases). The closer fit of TRBJ2-7 to the DNA end suggests the J call may be wrong. Per germline, CDR1 MNHNS and CDR2 SASEGT. CDR3 size: 12 residues. DNA for the CDR3: TGTGCCAGCAAGGGACAAGCATACGAGCAGTACTTC. Translated: CASKGQAYEQYF.

This clonotype was detected only a few times. At one of its ends the junction is not consistent with the germline gene, which may arise from a read error. The J gene is TRBJ1-2, the V gene TRBV20-1; weak D call: TRBD1 (6 bases). The length of the CDR3 is 16 residues. CDR1 is DFQATT and CDR2 is SNEGSKA in the germline V gene (reference sequence). CDR3 region: CSAREPGGSANYGCTF. CDR3 coding DNA: TGCAGTGCTAGAGAACCGGGGGGCAGTGCTAACTATGGCTGCACCTTC.

This sequence joins TRBV4-1 and TRBJ2-1; TRBD2 aligns across 8 bases. This CDR3 has 15 amino acids. The V gene end was trimmed by 4 bases and the J gene end by 6 bases; junction bases not matched to a gene: 8. Germline V lookup: CDR1 MGHRA, CDR2 YSYEKL. The CDR3 here is CASSRVERGSNEQFF. The CDR3 nucleotides are TGCGCCAGCAGCCGGGTCGAGCGGGGGAGCAATGAGCAGTTCTTC.

J is TRBJ2-3 and V is TRBV6-6, with a possible D match to TRBD2 (6 bases). The CDR3 runs 15 residues. V was pared by 5 bases and J by 7 bases, with 19 bases between. Germline loops: CDR1 MNHNY, CDR2 SVGAGI (reference sequence). CDR3 loop: CASSNGTQLINTQYF. The CDR3 coding sequence is TGTGCCAGCAGTAACGGGACTCAACTAATAAATACGCAGTATTTT.

The rearrangement links TRBV6-5 to TRBJ1-1, with D perhaps matching TRBD1 (6 bases). CDR3 length: 16 residues. Germline CDR1 reads MNHEY; CDR2 reads SVGAGI. V was shortened by 4 bases and J by 3 bases, with 18 bases between the two germline ends. As DNA, the CDR3 is TGTGCCAGCAGTTCCTCGAGTCCAGGGGCACACACTGAAGCTTTCTTT. Translated: CASSSSSPGAHTEAFF.

This clonotype was counted at least ten times. The chain recombines TRBV5-1 with TRBJ1-2; unclear D gene. CDR3 size: 16 residues. From germline, CDR1 is SGHRS and CDR2 YFSETQ. The V and J ends lost 4 bases and 2 bases respectively, with 18 bases between them. The CDR3 DNA reads as TGCGCCAGCAGCCGGGGTGGCGGCACGGAAAACTATGGCTACACCTTC. This gives the protein CASSRGGGTENYGYTF.